The next 13 T cell receptor beta chains were all read from a single sample in a study of blood T cell repertoires in COVID-19 (TCRdb year 2020). The library was produced with the immunoSEQ multiplex PCR assay. Imported from immuneACCESS, the table was reduced by TCRdb to in-frame sequences with V and J called. These copies leave out some clones; in studies compared against another copy, an unresolved V gene accounts for under half, and the cause of the remainder is not known. For this sample there are 150,000 to 200,000 clones; around 87% appear just once. The ten most abundant clones make up just under 0.9% of the sample. Sequencing input: peripheral blood. The receptor set was obtained from a woman between 18 and 29 years old who had recovered from COVID-19.

The CDR3 DNA reads as TGTGCCAGCAGCAAACCTCAAGGCCCCTTCGGTGGGAGCTCCTACGAGCAGTACGTC. Translating it yields CASSKPQGPFGGSSYEQYV. The V gene is TRBV3-1 (or the pseudogene TRBV3-2), the J gene TRBJ2-7, with D perhaps TRBD2 (5 bases). Germline CDR1 reads LGHDT; CDR2 reads YNNKEL (reference sequence). The CDR3 has 19 amino acids. Between the trimmed V and J ends, which lost 5 bases and 0 bases, there was a span of 26 bases.

CDR3: CASRPAGSEQYF. The CDR3 DNA follows: TGTGCCAGCAGGCCAGCGGGGTCCGAGCAGTACTTC. This chain links TRBV2 with TRBJ2-7; 7 bases line up with TRBD2. Per the germline V gene, CDR1 is SNHLY and CDR2 is FYNNEI. V shed 6 bases and J 6 bases; nucleotides not matched to a gene: 5. CDR3 length: 12 amino acids.

The chain combines TRBV5-5 with TRBJ2-1, with D perhaps matching TRBD2 (6 bases). Germline assignment: CDR1 SGHKS and CDR2 YYEKEE (reference sequence). V lost 4 bases, J lost 2 bases, and 13 bases lay in between. The CDR3 is 15 residues long. CDR3 in amino acids: CASSLSSGTYNEQFF. The DNA of the CDR3 is TGTGCCAGCAGCCTCAGTAGCGGTACCTACAATGAGCAGTTCTTC.

This sequence joins TRBV20-1 and TRBJ2-3; 7 bases are a match to TRBD1. V shed 3 bases, J shed 6 bases, and the junction held 6 bases outside the gene matches. The CDR3 consists of 13 residues. Germline-derived CDR1 and CDR2 are DFQATT and SNEGSKA (reference sequence). The DNA for the CDR3 is TGCAGTGCTAGTGGGCAGGGGGTGGATACGCAGTATTTT. Its translation: CSASGQGVDTQYF.

The gene calls are TRBV9 and TRBJ2-5, with TRBD1 matching over 8 bases. Germline V gene lookup returns CDR1 SGDLS and CDR2 YYNGEE. The CDR3 runs to 14 residues. The J segment lost 1 base and the V segment lost 4 bases, leaving 3 bases of the junction unmatched. This chain's CDR3 is CASSPGQGQETQYF. As DNA, the CDR3 is TGTGCCAGCAGCCCCGGACAGGGCCAAGAGACCCAGTACTTC.

This clone showed up just once. The chain couples TRBV4-2 to TRBJ1-2; TRBD1 agrees at 9 bases. Germline CDR1 and CDR2: LGHNA and YNFKEQ. CDR3 size: 14 residues. Germline trimming cut 4 bases from V and 4 bases from J; bases unmatched to any gene: 4. The CDR3, as DNA: TGTGCCAGCAGCCCCCGGGACAGGGCCTATGGCTACACCTTC. This encodes CASSPRDRAYGYTF.

DNA of the CDR3: TGCGCCAGCAGCCAAGATTGGCAGGGGGCATACACCGGGGAGCTGTTTTTT. It specifies CASSQDWQGAYTGELFF. The chain joins TRBV4-3 to TRBJ2-2; 8 bases align to TRBD1. Germline trimming cut 0 bases from V and 3 bases from J; bases unmatched to any gene: 6. The CDR3 is 17 residues long. CDR1 and CDR2 from the germline V gene are LGHNA and YSLEER.

The chain couples TRBV5-1 to TRBJ1-5, with D perhaps matching TRBD1 (6 bases). The CDR3 is made up of 14 amino acids. V gave up 4 bases and J gave up 2 bases, with 10 bases separating them. The V gene's germline CDR1 is SGHRS and CDR2 YFSETQ. Here the CDR3 DNA reads TGCGCCAGCAGCCCCGAGGGGGGCAATCAGCCCCAGCATTTT. Encoded protein: CASSPEGGNQPQHF.

The rearrangement joins TRBV9 to TRBJ2-4; a weak D match, TRBD1 (8 bases). Looked up from germline, CDR1 is SGDLS and CDR2 is YYNGEE. The CDR3 has 12 amino acids. The V end lost 1 base, the J end lost 11 bases, and 10 bases lay between the germline ends. CDR3 in amino acids: CASSVTGGVQYF. The CDR3 DNA follows: TGTGCCAGCAGCGTAACAGGGGGGGTTCAGTACTTC.

This chain uses TRBV13 with TRBJ2-1; D ambiguous. The V gene lost 4 bases and the J gene lost 7 bases, with 8 bases spanning the gap. The CDR3 is 12 residues long. Germline V lookup: CDR1 PRHDT, CDR2 FYEKMQ (reference sequence). The CDR3 region has the DNA TGTGCCAGCAGCTCTGGCCTTAATGAGCAGTTCTTC. This sequence encodes CASSSGLNEQFF.

The count of this clone is one. The V gene is TRBV4-1, the J gene TRBJ1-1; 7 nucleotides agree with TRBD1. Germline V CDR1 and CDR2: MGHRA, YSYEKL. The CDR3 totals 16 residues. V lost 1 base, J lost 5 bases, and 10 bases stayed unmatched. CDR3 residues: CASSQGSGTVGTEAFF. CDR3 DNA sequence: TGCGCCAGCAGCCAAGGTTCTGGGACAGTAGGGACTGAAGCTTTCTTT.

CDR3 nucleotides: TGTGCCAGCAGTTCGGGAGGAGAGACCCAGTACTTC. It translates to CASSSGGETQYF. The chain links TRBV2 to TRBJ2-5; TRBD2 matches at 7 bases. The CDR3 has 12 amino acids. After removal of 5 bases from V and 4 bases from J, the junction contained 1 base not matched to a gene. The germline V gene has CDR1 SNHLY and CDR2 FYNNEI. Filled out from reference TRBV2 and TRBJ2-5, the complete variable domain reads EPEVTQTPSHQVTQMGQEVILRCVPISNHLYFYWYRQILGQKVEFLVSFYNNEISEKSEIFDDQFSVERPDGSNFTLKIRSTKLEDSAMYFCASSSGGETQYFGPGTRLLVL.

J is TRBJ2-3 and V is TRBV7-2; D call uncertain. The germline V gene encodes CDR1 SGHTA and CDR2 FQGNSA. Trimming pared 6 bases from V and 1 base from J, leaving 5 bases between. The CDR3 covers 12 residues. The CDR3 spells CASSGGTDTQYF. For the CDR3, the DNA is TGTGCCAGCAGTGGAGGCACAGATACGCAGTATTTT.